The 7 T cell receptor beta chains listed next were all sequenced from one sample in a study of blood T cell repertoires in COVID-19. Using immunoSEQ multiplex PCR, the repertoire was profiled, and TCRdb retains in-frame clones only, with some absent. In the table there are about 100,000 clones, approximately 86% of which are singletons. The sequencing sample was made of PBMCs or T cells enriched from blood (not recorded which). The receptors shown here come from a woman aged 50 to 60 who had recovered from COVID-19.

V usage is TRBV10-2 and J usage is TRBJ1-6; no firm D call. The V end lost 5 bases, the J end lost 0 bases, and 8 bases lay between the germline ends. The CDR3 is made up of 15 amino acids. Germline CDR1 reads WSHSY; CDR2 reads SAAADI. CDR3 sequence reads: CASSRDISYNSPLHF. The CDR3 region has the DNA TGCGCCAGCAGTCGCGACATCTCCTATAATTCACCCCTCCACTTT.

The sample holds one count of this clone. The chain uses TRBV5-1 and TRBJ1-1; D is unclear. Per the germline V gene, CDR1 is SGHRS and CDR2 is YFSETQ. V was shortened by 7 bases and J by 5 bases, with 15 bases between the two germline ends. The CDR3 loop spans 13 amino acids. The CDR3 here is CASAVRGGTEAFF. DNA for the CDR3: TGCGCCAGCGCGGTTAGAGGAGGGACTGAAGCTTTCTTT.

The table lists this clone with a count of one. The CDR3 protein is CASSGIRVHEQYF. CDR3 nucleotide sequence: TGTGCCAGCAGCGGAATCAGGGTCCACGAGCAGTACTTC. This chain uses TRBV9 with TRBJ2-7, with a weak D call TRBD1 (5 bases). CDR3 length: 13 residues. The germline CDR1 and CDR2 sequences are SGDLS and YYNGEE. Trimming removed 3 bases from V and 5 bases from J, with 12 bases in between.

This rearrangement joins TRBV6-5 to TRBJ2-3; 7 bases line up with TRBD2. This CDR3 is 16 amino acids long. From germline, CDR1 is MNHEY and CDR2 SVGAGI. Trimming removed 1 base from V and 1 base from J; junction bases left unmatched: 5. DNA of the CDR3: TGTGCCAGCAGTTACTGGGGGGGAAAGGGCACAGATACGCAGTATTTT. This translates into CASSYWGGKGTDTQYF.

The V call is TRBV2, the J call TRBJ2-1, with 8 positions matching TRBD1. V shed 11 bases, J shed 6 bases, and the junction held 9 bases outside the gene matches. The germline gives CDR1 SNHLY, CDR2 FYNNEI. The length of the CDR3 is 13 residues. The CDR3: CASKDRESNEQFF. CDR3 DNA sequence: TGTGCCTCGAAGGACAGGGAGAGCAATGAGCAGTTCTTC.

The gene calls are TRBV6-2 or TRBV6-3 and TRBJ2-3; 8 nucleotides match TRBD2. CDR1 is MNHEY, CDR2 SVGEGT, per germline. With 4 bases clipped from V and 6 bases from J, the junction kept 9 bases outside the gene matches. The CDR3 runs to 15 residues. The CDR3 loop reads CASSFGTSGADTQYF. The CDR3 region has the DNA TGTGCCAGCAGTTTCGGGACTAGTGGGGCGGATACGCAGTATTTT.

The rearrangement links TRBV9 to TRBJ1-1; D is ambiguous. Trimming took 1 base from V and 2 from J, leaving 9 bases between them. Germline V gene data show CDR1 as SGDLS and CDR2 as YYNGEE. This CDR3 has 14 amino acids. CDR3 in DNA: TGTGCCAGCAGCGTAAGTATGGCAAACACTGAAGCTTTCTTT. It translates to CASSVSMANTEAFF.